The rows below give T cell receptor beta chains drawn from one sample of a study of cytomegalovirus exposure and HLA in healthy donors. TCRdb's copy holds only in-frame clones and misses some; the assay was immunoSEQ multiplex PCR. Found here are some 240,000 clones, around 73% of them singletons; the top ten hold 3% to 4%. Sequencing used PBMCs. The origin of the receptors is a male donor in good health and CMV-seronegative. The CDR3 runs from the conserved cysteine through the conserved F or W. A D gene is named only where the DNA matches it firmly. Only part of the rows carry a size: once, few, many, or a class if the clone is expanded.

clone_size: -
v_call: TRBV6-1
j_call: TRBJ2-7
d_call: -
cdr3_aa: CASSPQSTGRNEQYF
cdr3_nt: TGTGCCAGCAGTCCCCAATCGACGGGGAGGAACGAGCAGTACTTC

clone_size: -
v_call: TRBV19
j_call: TRBJ2-3
d_call: TRBD2
cdr3_aa: CASSLTGTSGRAPDTQYF
cdr3_nt: TGTGCCAGTAGTTTAACCGGGACTAGCGGGAGGGCTCCAGATACGCAGTATTTT

clone_size: -
v_call: TRBV6-1
j_call: TRBJ1-5
d_call: -
cdr3_aa: CATGADLRPQHF
cdr3_nt: TGTGCCACAGGGGCCGACCTTCGGCCCCAGCATTTT

clone_size: -
v_call: TRBV6-6
j_call: TRBJ2-7
d_call: -
cdr3_aa: CASRQDTYEQYF
cdr3_nt: TGTGCCAGCAGACAGGATACCTACGAGCAGTACTTC

clone_size: -
v_call: TRBV25-1
j_call: TRBJ2-7
d_call: -
cdr3_aa: CASSEHGRGGEQYF
cdr3_nt: TGTGCCAGCAGTGAACACGGCAGGGGCGGGGAGCAGTACTTC

clone_size: once
v_call: TRBV29-1
j_call: TRBJ2-7
d_call: TRBD1
cdr3_aa: CSVSGDSPVEYF
cdr3_nt: TGCAGCGTTTCTGGGGACAGCCCTGTAGAGTACTTC

clone_size: few
v_call: TRBV5-1
j_call: TRBJ1-4
d_call: -
cdr3_aa: CASSLASTSEKLFF
cdr3_nt: TGCGCCAGCAGCTTGGCGTCAACTTCAGAAAAACTGTTTTTT

clone_size: -
v_call: TRBV19
j_call: TRBJ2-1
d_call: TRBD2
cdr3_aa: CASSRVGGNEQFF
cdr3_nt: TGTGCCAGTAGTAGGGTGGGGGGGAATGAGCAGTTCTTC

clone_size: once
v_call: TRBV5-1
j_call: TRBJ2-5
d_call: TRBD1
cdr3_aa: CASSLGQGKGETQYF
cdr3_nt: TGCGCCAGCAGCTTAGGACAGGGGAAGGGAGAGACCCAGTACTTC

clone_size: -
v_call: TRBV9
j_call: TRBJ2-7
d_call: TRBD1
cdr3_aa: CASSPEDRVYEQYF
cdr3_nt: TGTGCCAGCAGCCCGGAGGACAGGGTCTACGAGCAGTACTTC

clone_size: -
v_call: TRBV2
j_call: TRBJ1-5
d_call: TRBD1
cdr3_aa: CASSFDRGLHQPQHF
cdr3_nt: TGTGCCAGCAGCTTTGACAGGGGGCTTCATCAGCCCCAGCATTTT

clone_size: few
v_call: TRBV27
j_call: TRBJ2-3
d_call: TRBD1
cdr3_aa: CASSPGQGLDTQYF
cdr3_nt: TGTGCCAGCAGCCCGGGACAGGGTTTAGATACGCAGTATTTT

clone_size: -
v_call: TRBV7-2
j_call: TRBJ1-1
d_call: TRBD1
cdr3_aa: CASSYRGFAEAFF
cdr3_nt: TGTGCCAGCAGCTACAGGGGGTTCGCTGAAGCTTTCTTT

clone_size: -
v_call: TRBV11-2
j_call: TRBJ2-7
d_call: TRBD2
cdr3_aa: CASSAHLGTTFEQYF
cdr3_nt: TGTGCCAGCAGCGCCCATCTCGGGACTACGTTCGAGCAGTACTTC

clone_size: -
v_call: TRBV5-1
j_call: TRBJ1-2
d_call: -
cdr3_aa: CASSPGIDVGYTF
cdr3_nt: TGCGCCAGCAGCCCAGGGATAGACGTAGGCTACACCTTC

clone_size: -
v_call: TRBV7-9
j_call: TRBJ2-7
d_call: -
cdr3_aa: CSSSLDGGEQYF
cdr3_nt: TGTTCCAGCAGCTTAGACGGCGGGGAGCAGTACTTC

clone_size: -
v_call: TRBV7-8
j_call: TRBJ1-5
d_call: TRBD1
cdr3_aa: CASSLLGQASGNQPQHF
cdr3_nt: TGTGCCAGCAGCTTACTCGGACAGGCGAGTGGCAATCAGCCCCAGCATTTT

clone_size: -
v_call: TRBV10-1
j_call: TRBJ2-5
d_call: -
cdr3_aa: CASSAGRFPQETQYF
cdr3_nt: TGCGCCAGCAGTGCAGGGCGCTTCCCCCAAGAGACCCAGTACTTC

clone_size: -
v_call: TRBV27
j_call: TRBJ2-2
d_call: TRBD2
cdr3_aa: CASSLAGSNTGELFF
cdr3_nt: TGTGCCAGCAGTCTAGCGGGATCGAACACCGGGGAGCTGTTTTTT

clone_size: -
v_call: TRBV13
j_call: TRBJ2-7
d_call: TRBD2
cdr3_aa: CASSPAGLAGEGEQYF
cdr3_nt: TGTGCCAGCAGCCCCGCCGGATTAGCGGGAGAGGGGGAGCAGTACTTC

clone_size: -
v_call: TRBV9
j_call: TRBJ1-5
d_call: TRBD1
cdr3_aa: CASSAGTGVFQPQHF
cdr3_nt: TGTGCCAGCAGCGCTGGGACAGGGGTATTTCAGCCCCAGCATTTT

clone_size: once
v_call: TRBV5-1
j_call: TRBJ2-2
d_call: TRBD2
cdr3_aa: CASSFREGTGELFF
cdr3_nt: TGCGCCAGCAGCTTCCGGGAGGGCACCGGGGAGCTGTTTTTT

clone_size: -
v_call: TRBV19
j_call: TRBJ1-2
d_call: -
cdr3_aa: CASFAALANYGYTF
cdr3_nt: TGTGCCAGTTTTGCCGCTCTAGCTAACTATGGCTACACCTTC

clone_size: -
v_call: TRBV6-5
j_call: TRBJ2-1
d_call: TRBD2
cdr3_aa: CASSYSGTIYNEQFF
cdr3_nt: TGTGCCAGCAGTTACTCGGGGACTATTTACAATGAGCAGTTCTTC

clone_size: -
v_call: TRBV19
j_call: TRBJ1-2
d_call: TRBD1
cdr3_aa: CASWETGGGVGYTF
cdr3_nt: TGTGCCAGCTGGGAGACAGGGGGCGGGGTTGGCTACACCTTC

clone_size: once
v_call: TRBV28
j_call: TRBJ1-2
d_call: -
cdr3_aa: CASSSGWRGGYTF
cdr3_nt: TGTGCCAGCAGTTCGGGGTGGCGTGGTGGCTACACCTTC

clone_size: -
v_call: TRBV28
j_call: TRBJ1-2
d_call: TRBD1
cdr3_aa: CASRQGIPPSGYTF
cdr3_nt: TGTGCCAGCAGACAGGGGATCCCCCCTTCTGGCTACACCTTC

clone_size: -
v_call: TRBV19
j_call: TRBJ1-5
d_call: TRBD1
cdr3_aa: CASSIPTGADQPQHF
cdr3_nt: TGTGCCAGTAGTATTCCAACAGGGGCCGATCAGCCCCAGCATTTT

clone_size: -
v_call: TRBV28
j_call: TRBJ1-4
d_call: TRBD1
cdr3_aa: CASSSYRGRGGKLFF
cdr3_nt: TGTGCCAGCAGTTCCTACAGGGGGCGGGGTGGAAAACTGTTTTTT

clone_size: -
v_call: TRBV12-1
j_call: TRBJ2-5
d_call: -
cdr3_aa: CASSRTGEWDVRETQYF
cdr3_nt: TGTGCCAGCAGCCGGACAGGGGAGTGGGATGTACGAGAGACCCAGTACTTC

clone_size: few
v_call: TRBV6-5
j_call: TRBJ2-4
d_call: -
cdr3_aa: CASSQNGAKNIQYF
cdr3_nt: TGTGCCAGCAGTCAAAACGGAGCCAAAAACATTCAGTACTTC

clone_size: -
v_call: TRBV27
j_call: TRBJ2-4
d_call: -
cdr3_aa: CASSLAGKNIQYF
cdr3_nt: TGTGCCAGCAGTTTAGCAGGGAAAAACATTCAGTACTTC

clone_size: -
v_call: TRBV19
j_call: TRBJ2-3
d_call: -
cdr3_aa: CASSIGGSTDTQYF
cdr3_nt: TGTGCCAGTAGTATAGGCGGGAGCACAGATACGCAGTATTTT

clone_size: -
v_call: TRBV27
j_call: TRBJ1-5
d_call: TRBD1
cdr3_aa: CASSLGQGGSNQPQHF
cdr3_nt: TGTGCCAGCAGTTTAGGACAGGGGGGAAGCAATCAGCCCCAGCATTTT

clone_size: -
v_call: TRBV5-4
j_call: TRBJ1-2
d_call: TRBD1
cdr3_aa: CASSLPGQNYGYTF
cdr3_nt: TGTGCCAGCAGCTTACCGGGACAGAACTATGGCTACACCTTC

clone_size: -
v_call: TRBV7-6
j_call: TRBJ2-2
d_call: -
cdr3_aa: CASSLEVSRSGELFF
cdr3_nt: TGTGCCAGCAGCTTAGAGGTTTCCAGGTCCGGGGAGCTGTTTTTT

clone_size: -
v_call: TRBV30
j_call: TRBJ1-2
d_call: TRBD1
cdr3_aa: CAWGGQYHTF
cdr3_nt: TGTGCCTGGGGGGGACAGTATCACACCTTC

clone_size: -
v_call: TRBV7-6
j_call: TRBJ2-5
d_call: TRBD2
cdr3_aa: CASSFTSGRQETQYF
cdr3_nt: TGTGCCAGCAGCTTTACTAGCGGGAGGCAAGAGACCCAGTACTTC

clone_size: few
v_call: TRBV9
j_call: TRBJ1-5
d_call: TRBD1
cdr3_aa: CASSRTGEFDQPQHF
cdr3_nt: TGTGCCAGCAGCCGAACAGGGGAGTTCGATCAGCCCCAGCATTTT

clone_size: -
v_call: TRBV25-1
j_call: TRBJ2-7
d_call: TRBD1
cdr3_aa: CASSPDRGGTYEQYF
cdr3_nt: TGTGCCAGCAGTCCGGACAGGGGAGGAACCTACGAGCAGTACTTC

clone_size: -
v_call: TRBV6-5
j_call: TRBJ2-7
d_call: -
cdr3_aa: CASSYSQGFGYEQYF
cdr3_nt: TGTGCCAGCAGTTACTCGCAGGGGTTTGGCTACGAGCAGTACTTC

clone_size: -
v_call: TRBV6-6
j_call: TRBJ2-2
d_call: TRBD1
cdr3_aa: CPRIRQGKSYTGELFF
cdr3_nt: TGTCCCCGGATTAGACAGGGCAAGTCGTACACCGGGGAGCTGTTTTTT

clone_size: -
v_call: TRBV5-1
j_call: TRBJ1-1
d_call: -
cdr3_aa: CASRKEVIRQAGNTEAFF
cdr3_nt: TGCGCCAGCAGGAAGGAGGTTATTCGGCAGGCGGGGAACACTGAAGCTTTCTTT

clone_size: -
v_call: TRBV28
j_call: TRBJ2-7
d_call: TRBD1
cdr3_aa: CASSATGTGVYEQYF
cdr3_nt: TGTGCCAGCAGTGCCACCGGGACAGGGGTCTACGAGCAGTACTTC

clone_size: -
v_call: TRBV5-1
j_call: TRBJ2-1
d_call: TRBD2
cdr3_aa: CASSYGLAGGSYNEQFF
cdr3_nt: TGCGCCAGCAGCTACGGGCTAGCGGGAGGATCCTACAATGAGCAGTTCTTC